This T cell receptor (beta chain) was found in a study of blood T cell repertoires in COVID-19. Study background: Acute-phase and convalescent COVID-19 samples originated in the United States, Italy and Spain. From T cells, B-cell-depleted T cells, or PBMCs came the material, which was cDNA or gDNA.

Trimming pared 1 base from V and 5 bases from J, leaving 9 bases between. In germline, CDR1 is SGHAT, CDR2 FQNNGV. This CDR3 is 13 amino acids long. As handled by the study authors: Estimated nucleated cell counts came from reference gene primer amplification. Measured with immunoSEQ multiplex PCR; TCRdb has only the in-frame clones, and not every one. That table gives V, J and clone size, and the DNA gave D and trimming. The sample contains 150,000 to 180,000 clones, about 89% of which appear only once. This sequence originates from a man between 45 and 60 years old with acute or convalescent COVID-19. Sequencing was done on a sample of peripheral blood. The rearrangement links TRBV11-2 to TRBJ2-7; D not certain. The chain's CDR3 is CASSLGLRHEQYF. The CDR3 bases are TGTGCCAGCAGCTTAGGACTGCGCCACGAGCAGTACTTC.